This entry is about one T cell receptor (beta chain). Its antigen is currently unknown. This same CDR3 is encoded by further DNA sequences in the sample. This sample is part of a study of shared clonotypes between healthy human individuals. General observations from the study: Sorted-subset sequencing was shown by rarefaction to be incomplete despite large depth.

Each PCR replicate from the sorted subsets contained about 200 ng DNA, which is about 30,000 T cell genomes. Only in-frame clones appear in the TCRdb table, and some are missing; sequencing was by immunoSEQ multiplex PCR. The sample includes more than 2,000,000 clones, roughly 92% of them seen just once. This CDR3 has 15 residues. Per the germline V gene, CDR1 is SGHRS and CDR2 is YFSETQ. J was trimmed by 0 bases and V by 4 bases; bases with no gene match: 1. The donors were all Caucasian adults (living in Nashville, Tennessee). Sequenced material: naive CD4+ T cells sorted from blood. Subset noted: CD45RA+ positively selected. This chain joins TRBV5-1 and TRBJ1-3, with TRBD1 matching over 10 bases. The source of this sequence is a man younger than 35 in good health. The CDR3 sequence is CASSRTGGSGNTIYF. CDR3 sequence (DNA): TGCGCCAGCAGCAGGACAGGGGGCTCTGGAAACACCATATATTTT.